These 9 T cell receptor beta chains share one sample of origin, sequenced in a study of blood T cell repertoires in COVID-19. Produced via immunoSEQ multiplex PCR; TCRdb's table is partial and in-frame only. The sample has over 200,000 clones, 87% seen once. The specimen was PBMCs or T cells enriched from blood (not recorded which). These receptors were obtained from a man aged 25 to 40 who had recovered from COVID-19.

This clone has only one observation. The gene calls are TRBV9 and TRBJ2-5; 7 bases fit TRBD2. The V gene end was trimmed by 2 bases and the J gene end by 4 bases; junction bases not matched to a gene: 5. In germline, CDR1 is SGDLS, CDR2 YYNGEE. The CDR3 extends over 14 amino acids. CDR3 region: CASSVGKRGETQYF. DNA of the CDR3: TGTGCCAGCAGCGTCGGAAAGCGGGGAGAGACCCAGTACTTC.

The genes are TRBV7-2 and TRBJ1-1, with 11 positions matching TRBD1. V shed 8 bases and J 5 bases; nucleotides not matched to a gene: 7. The CDR3 consists of 14 residues. In germline, CDR1 is SGHTA, CDR2 FQGNSA. DNA for the CDR3: TGTGCCAGCGGACAGGGGGCTGGATATACTGAAGCTTTCTTT. Translating it yields CASGQGAGYTEAFF. Filled out from reference TRBV7-2 and TRBJ1-1, the complete variable domain reads GAGVSQSPSNKVTEKGKDVELRCDPISGHTALYWYRQSLGQGLEFLIYFQGNSAPDKSGLPSDRFSAERTGGSVSTLTIQRTQQEDSAVYLCASGQGAGYTEAFFGQGTRLTVV.

V gene TRBV5-4 combines with J gene TRBJ2-1, with D unclear. The CDR3 length is 12 residues. The V end was cut by 1 base, the J end by 7 bases, with 6 bases between. CDR1 SGHNT and CDR2 YYREEE come from the germline V gene (reference sequence). The CDR3 sequence is CASSLPRNEQFF. CDR3 DNA: TGTGCCAGCAGCTTGCCGAGGAATGAGCAGTTCTTC.

The V gene is TRBV4-1, the J gene TRBJ2-3; 12 bases map to TRBD2. From germline, CDR1 is MGHRA and CDR2 YSYEKL. The CDR3 length is 16 residues. J lost 1 base, V lost 3 bases, and 2 bases had no gene match. In DNA form, the CDR3 reads TGCGCCAGCAGCCAGGGGACTAGCGGGCGCACAGATACGCAGTATTTT. This codes for CASSQGTSGRTDTQYF.

This chain joins TRBV10-2 and TRBJ2-2; 12 bases fit TRBD2. Germline V lookup: CDR1 WSHSY, CDR2 SAAADI. This CDR3 spans 17 amino acids. The V gene end was trimmed by 2 bases and the J gene end by 5 bases; junction bases not matched to a gene: 6. The CDR3 DNA sequence: TGCGCCAGCAGTGAGAGGGTAGGACTAGCGGGAACCGGGGAGCTGTTTTTT. Residues: CASSERVGLAGTGELFF.

The J gene is TRBJ2-2, the V gene TRBV25-1, with 13 bases identical to TRBD2. This CDR3 spans 17 amino acids. V lost 4 bases, J lost 5 bases, and 7 bases stayed unmatched. The V gene's germline CDR1 is MGHDK and CDR2 SYGVNS. CDR3 sequence reads: CASSARVTSGRTGELFF. CDR3 nucleotides: TGTGCCAGCAGTGCAAGGGTGACTAGCGGGAGGACCGGGGAGCTGTTTTTT. The full variable domain, with the rest looked up from reference TRBV25-1 and TRBJ2-2, is EADIYQTPRYLVIGTGKKITLECSQTMGHDKMYWYQQDPGMELHLIHYSYGVNSTEKGDLSSESTVSRIRTEHFPLTLESARPSHTSQYLCASSARVTSGRTGELFFGEGSRLTVL.

V and J are TRBV18 and TRBJ2-3, with TRBD1 matching 7 bases. The germline CDR1 and CDR2 sequences are KGHSH and LQKENI. V trimming: 5 bases; J trimming: 2 bases; junction bases outside the gene matches: 7. The CDR3 length is 15 residues. The CDR3 reads CASSSSGQITDTQYF. CDR3 nucleotides: TGTGCCAGCTCATCCTCGGGACAGATCACAGATACGCAGTATTTT.

This chain links TRBV29-1 with TRBJ1-6, with 8 bases matching TRBD1. Germline V gene sequence: CDR1 SQVTM, CDR2 ANQGSEA. The trim removed 7 bases at V and 7 bases at J, leaving 6 bases unmatched. The CDR3 is made up of 13 amino acids. The CDR3 sequence: CSAKQGENSPLHF. The CDR3 DNA reads TGCAGCGCAAAACAGGGGGAAAATTCACCCCTCCACTTT.

This sequence joins TRBV27 and TRBJ2-7; D is perhaps TRBD2 (5 bases). The ends were cut back, 3 bases at V and 2 bases at J, with 14 bases in the middle. Looked up from germline, CDR1 is MNHEY and CDR2 is SMNVEV (reference sequence). This CDR3 spans 15 amino acids. Written as DNA, the CDR3 is TGTGCCAGCAGTTTTGACGGGGTCAATACCTACGAGCAGTACTTC. It encodes CASSFDGVNTYEQYF.